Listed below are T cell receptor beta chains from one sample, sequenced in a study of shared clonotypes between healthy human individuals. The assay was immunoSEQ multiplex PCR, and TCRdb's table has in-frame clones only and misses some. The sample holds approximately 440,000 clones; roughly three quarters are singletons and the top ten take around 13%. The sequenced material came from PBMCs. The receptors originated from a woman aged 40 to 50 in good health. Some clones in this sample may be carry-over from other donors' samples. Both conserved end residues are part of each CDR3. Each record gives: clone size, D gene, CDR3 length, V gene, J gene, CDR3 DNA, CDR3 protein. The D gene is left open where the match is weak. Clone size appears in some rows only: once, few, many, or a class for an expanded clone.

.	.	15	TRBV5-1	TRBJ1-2	TGCGCCAGCAGCTCCGGGGGGTCGGAGGGCGGCGGCTACACCTTC	CASSSGGSEGGGYTF
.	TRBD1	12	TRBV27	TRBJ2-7	TGTGCCAGCAGTCCCACAGGGGTTGAGCAGTACTTC	CASSPTGVEQYF
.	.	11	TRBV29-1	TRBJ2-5	TGCAGCGGAGGGTTTGCAGAGACCCAGTACTTC	CSGGFAETQYF
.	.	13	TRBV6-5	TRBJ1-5	TGTGCCAGCGCCCAGCAGCCCAATCAGCCCCAGCATTTT	CASAQQPNQPQHF
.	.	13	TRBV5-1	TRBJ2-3	TGCGCCAGCAGCCCCCTTGGGGGAGATACGCAGTATTTT	CASSPLGGDTQYF
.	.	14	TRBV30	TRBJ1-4	TGTGCCTGGACCAAGACCCGAAGGGAGGAAAAACTGTTTTTT	CAWTKTRREEKLFF
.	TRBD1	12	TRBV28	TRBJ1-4	TGTGCCACCGGACAGGGAGGGGAAAAACTGTTTTTT	CATGQGGEKLFF
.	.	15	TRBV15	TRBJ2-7	TGTGCCACCAGCAGAGATCCGGGTTCATCCTACGAGCAGTACTTC	CATSRDPGSSYEQYF
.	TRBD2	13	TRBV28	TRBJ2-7	TGTGCCACAGGGACTAGCGGTCCGTACGAGCAGTACTTC	CATGTSGPYEQYF
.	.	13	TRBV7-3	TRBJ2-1	TGTGCCAGCAGCTTCGAACGGCGAGGTGAGCAGTTCTTC	CASSFERRGEQFF
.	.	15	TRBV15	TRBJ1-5	TGTGCCACCAGCAGAGACCCCGTACAAGGACAGCCCCAGCATTTT	CATSRDPVQGQPQHF
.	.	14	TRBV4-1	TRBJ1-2	TGCGCCAGCAGCCAAGGGATGGGGGCGCGGGGCTACACCTTC	CASSQGMGARGYTF
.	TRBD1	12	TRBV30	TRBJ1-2	TGTGCCTGCGGGGACAGAACTAATGGCTACACCTTC	CACGDRTNGYTF
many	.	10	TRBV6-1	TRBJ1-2	TGTGCCAGCATGAGGGACGGCTACACCTTC	CASMRDGYTF
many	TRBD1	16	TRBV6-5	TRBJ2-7	TGTGCCAGCAGTTACTCTCCCGGGACAGGGCTTGACGAGCAGTACTTC	CASSYSPGTGLDEQYF
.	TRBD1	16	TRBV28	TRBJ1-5	TGTGCCAGCAGTTTAAGGGGACAGGGGGCACAGCAGCCCCAGCATTTT	CASSLRGQGAQQPQHF
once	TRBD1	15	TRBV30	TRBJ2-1	TGTGCCTGGAGCCCCGGGACAGGCTTCTACAATGAGCAGTTCTTC	CAWSPGTGFYNEQFF
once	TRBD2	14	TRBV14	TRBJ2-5	TGTGCCAGCAGCCTAGCGGGAGTAGCCGAGACCCAGTACTTC	CASSLAGVAETQYF
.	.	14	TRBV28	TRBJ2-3	TGTGCCAGCAGTTCCCCGAGCGGCACAGATACGCAGTATTTT	CASSSPSGTDTQYF
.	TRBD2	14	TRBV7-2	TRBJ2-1	TGTGCCAGCAGCTTAGGCGGGAGTGGTAATGAGCAGTTCTTC	CASSLGGSGNEQFF
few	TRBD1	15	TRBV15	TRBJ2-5	TGTGCCACCAGCTCCCAGCCGGGACAGCAAGAGACCCAGTACTTC	CATSSQPGQQETQYF
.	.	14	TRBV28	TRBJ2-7	TGTGCCAGCAGTGTTAGCCTTGGGTCCTACGAGCAGTACTTC	CASSVSLGSYEQYF
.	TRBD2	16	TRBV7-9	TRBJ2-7	TGTGCCAGCAGCGGATGGCGAGGCGGGAGTGAGTACGAGCAGTACTTC	CASSGWRGGSEYEQYF
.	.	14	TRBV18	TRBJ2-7	TGTGCCAGCTCACCGGCGGCGGGAAGGGACCAGCAGTACTTC	CASSPAAGRDQQYF
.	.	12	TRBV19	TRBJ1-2	TGTGCCAGTAGTATGCCCCCCTATGGCTACACCTTC	CASSMPPYGYTF
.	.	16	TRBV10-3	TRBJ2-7	TGTGCCAGCCAGAACATAAAAGGTGGGCAGGGCAACGAGCAGTACTTC	CASQNIKGGQGNEQYF
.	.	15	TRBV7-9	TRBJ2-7	TGTGCCAGCAGCTTATTCCGGGATCGAGGGTACGAGCAGTACTTC	CASSLFRDRGYEQYF
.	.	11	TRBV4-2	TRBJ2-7	TGTGCCAGCAGCCGGGCGAGCGAGCAGTACTTC	CASSRASEQYF
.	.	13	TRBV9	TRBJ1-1	TGTGCCAGCAGCGTACACGGGGAGCCTGAAGCTTTCTTT	CASSVHGEPEAFF
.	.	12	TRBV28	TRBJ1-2	TGTGCCAGCAGTTCACGTAGCTATGGCTACACCTTC	CASSSRSYGYTF
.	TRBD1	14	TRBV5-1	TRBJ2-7	TGCGCCAGCAGCACCTCAGGGGGCTGGGACGAGCAGTACTTC	CASSTSGGWDEQYF
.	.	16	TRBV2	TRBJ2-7	TGTGCCACCCACGGGGGCCGAGCGGTAAGGGTCCACGAGCAGTACTTC	CATHGGRAVRVHEQYF
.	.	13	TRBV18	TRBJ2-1	TGTGCCAGCTCACCAAACAGGGCTGATGAGCAGTTCTTC	CASSPNRADEQFF
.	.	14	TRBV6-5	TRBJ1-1	TGTGCCAGCAGTCCCCCGGGGGACGAGACTGAAGCTTTCTTT	CASSPPGDETEAFF